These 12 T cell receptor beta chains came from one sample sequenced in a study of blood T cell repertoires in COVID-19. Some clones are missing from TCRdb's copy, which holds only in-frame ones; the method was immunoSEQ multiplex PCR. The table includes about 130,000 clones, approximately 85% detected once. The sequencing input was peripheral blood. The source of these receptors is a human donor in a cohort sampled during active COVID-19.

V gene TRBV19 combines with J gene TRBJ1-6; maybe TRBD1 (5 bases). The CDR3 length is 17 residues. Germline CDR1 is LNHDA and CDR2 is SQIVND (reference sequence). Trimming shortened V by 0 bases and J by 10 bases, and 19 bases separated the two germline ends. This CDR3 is CASSIEFRQKGESPLHF. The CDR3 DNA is TGTGCCAGTAGTATAGAATTCCGGCAGAAAGGGGAATCACCCCTCCACTTT.

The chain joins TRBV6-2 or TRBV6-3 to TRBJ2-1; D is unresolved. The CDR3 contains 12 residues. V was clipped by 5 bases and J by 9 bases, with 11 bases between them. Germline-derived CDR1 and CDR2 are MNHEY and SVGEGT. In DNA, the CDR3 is TGTGCCAGCAGTGCCGAGGTCGGTGAGCAGTTCTTC. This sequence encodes CASSAEVGEQFF.

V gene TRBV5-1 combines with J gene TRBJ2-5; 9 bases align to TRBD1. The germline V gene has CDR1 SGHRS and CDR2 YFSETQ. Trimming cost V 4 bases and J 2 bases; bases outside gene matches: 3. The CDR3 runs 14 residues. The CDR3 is CASSGGQGQETQYF. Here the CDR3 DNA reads TGCGCCAGCAGCGGGGGACAGGGACAAGAGACCCAGTACTTC.

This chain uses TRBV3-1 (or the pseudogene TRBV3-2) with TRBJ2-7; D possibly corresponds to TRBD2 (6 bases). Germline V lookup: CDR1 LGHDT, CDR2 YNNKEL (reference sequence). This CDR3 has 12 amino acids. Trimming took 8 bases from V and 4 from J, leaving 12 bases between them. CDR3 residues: CASQTEGYEQYF. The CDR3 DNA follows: TGTGCCAGCCAGACGGAGGGTTACGAGCAGTACTTC.

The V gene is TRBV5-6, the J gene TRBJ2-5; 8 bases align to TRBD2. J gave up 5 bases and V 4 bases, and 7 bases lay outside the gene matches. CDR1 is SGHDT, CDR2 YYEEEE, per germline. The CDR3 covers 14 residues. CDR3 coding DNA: TGTGCCAGCAGCATGGGACTAGGCGGGGAGACCCAGTACTTC. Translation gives CASSMGLGGETQYF.

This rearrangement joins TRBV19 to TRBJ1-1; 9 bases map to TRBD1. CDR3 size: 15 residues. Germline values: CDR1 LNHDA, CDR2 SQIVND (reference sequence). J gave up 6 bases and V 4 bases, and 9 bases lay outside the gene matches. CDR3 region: CASSTGQGKVAEAFF. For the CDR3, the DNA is TGTGCCAGTAGTACAGGACAGGGGAAGGTCGCTGAAGCTTTCTTT.

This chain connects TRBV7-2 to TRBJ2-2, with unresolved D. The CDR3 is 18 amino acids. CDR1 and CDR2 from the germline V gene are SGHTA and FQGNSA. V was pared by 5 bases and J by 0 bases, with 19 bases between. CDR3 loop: CASSGKPQAFANTGELFF. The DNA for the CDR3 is TGTGCCAGCAGCGGAAAGCCGCAGGCATTCGCGAACACCGGGGAGCTGTTTTTT.

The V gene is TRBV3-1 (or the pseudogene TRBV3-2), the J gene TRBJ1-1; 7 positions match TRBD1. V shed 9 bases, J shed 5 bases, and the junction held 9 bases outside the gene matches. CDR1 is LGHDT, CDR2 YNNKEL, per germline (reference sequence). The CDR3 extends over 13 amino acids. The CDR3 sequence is CASRTGERTEAFF. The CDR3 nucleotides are TGTGCCAGTAGAACAGGGGAGAGGACTGAAGCTTTCTTT.

The CDR3, as DNA: TGTGCCAGCAGTGATTCATTTGACATCCGCTATGGCTACACCTTC. Amino acids: CASSDSFDIRYGYTF. V is TRBV2 and J is TRBJ1-2; D is undetermined. Between the trimmed V and J ends, which lost 3 bases and 4 bases, there was a span of 15 bases. The CDR3 totals 15 residues. Germline CDR1 reads SNHLY; CDR2 reads FYNNEI.

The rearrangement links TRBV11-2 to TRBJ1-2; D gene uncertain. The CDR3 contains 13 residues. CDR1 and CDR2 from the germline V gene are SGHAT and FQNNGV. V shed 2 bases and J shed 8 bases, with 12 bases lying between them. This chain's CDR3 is CASSLSGRSGYTF. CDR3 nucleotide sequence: TGTGCCAGCAGCTTAAGCGGCCGGTCGGGCTACACCTTC.

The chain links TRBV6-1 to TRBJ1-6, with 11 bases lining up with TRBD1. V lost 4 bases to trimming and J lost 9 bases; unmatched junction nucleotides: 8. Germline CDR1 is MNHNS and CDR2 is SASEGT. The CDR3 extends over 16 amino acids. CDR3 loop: CASSAPGQGESSPLHF. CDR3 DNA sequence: TGTGCCAGCAGTGCTCCGGGACAGGGGGAAAGTTCACCCCTCCACTTT.

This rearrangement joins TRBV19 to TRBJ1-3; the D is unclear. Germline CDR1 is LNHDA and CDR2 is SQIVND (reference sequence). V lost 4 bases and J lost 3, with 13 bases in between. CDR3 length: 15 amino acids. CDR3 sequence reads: CASSNLGGLGNTIYF. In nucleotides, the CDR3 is TGTGCCAGTAGTAACCTGGGAGGGCTTGGAAACACCATATATTTT.